These 12 T cell receptor beta chains originate from one sample sequenced in a study of blood T cell repertoires in COVID-19. This table comes from immunoSEQ multiplex PCR, and its TCRdb copy is limited to in-frame clones, with some not included. The profile shows roughly 180,000 clones, 85% to 90% of them singletons. Sequencing was carried out using peripheral blood. The receptor set was obtained from a woman aged 60-75 years with acute or convalescent COVID-19.

The chain carries TRBV5-1 and TRBJ2-2; 7 positions match TRBD1. V lost 5 bases to trimming and J lost 4 bases; unmatched junction nucleotides: 8. Germline CDR1 reads SGHRS; CDR2 reads YFSETQ. This CDR3 has 15 amino acids. The CDR3 DNA follows: TGCGCCAGCAGTTCCGGGACAGCGGTCACCGGGGAGCTGTTTTTT. This sequence encodes CASSSGTAVTGELFF.

V usage is TRBV9 and J usage is TRBJ2-3, with 7 positions matching TRBD2. The CDR3 has 16 amino acids. Per germline, CDR1 SGDLS and CDR2 YYNGEE. After removal of 3 bases from V and 2 bases from J, the junction contained 9 bases not matched to a gene. This CDR3 reads CASSDPGGLSTDTQYF. CDR3 nucleotides: TGTGCCAGCAGCGATCCGGGGGGACTGTCCACAGATACGCAGTATTTT. Combining the CDR3 with reference TRBV9 and TRBJ2-3 gives the whole variable domain DSGVTQTPKHLITATGQRVTLRCSPRSGDLSVYWYQQSLDQGLQFLIQYYNGEERAKGNILERFSAQQFPDLHSELNLSSLELGDSALYFCASSDPGGLSTDTQYFGPGTRLTVL.

This chain joins TRBV18 and TRBJ1-2; 9 nucleotides match TRBD1. This CDR3 is built from 17 residues. J lost 4 bases, V lost 2 bases, and 11 bases had no gene match. Germline assignment: CDR1 KGHSH and CDR2 LQKENI. CDR3 protein: CASSPSKQGASSYGYTF. The CDR3 DNA sequence: TGTGCCAGCTCACCAAGTAAACAGGGGGCGTCGAGCTATGGCTACACCTTC.

This sequence joins TRBV30 and TRBJ1-3; possibly TRBD1 for D (6 bases). Germline CDR1 is GTSNPN and CDR2 is SVGIG (reference sequence). The V end lost 0 bases, the J end lost 2 bases, and 14 bases lay between the germline ends. There are 16 residues in the CDR3. The CDR3 spells CAWSVQGRSTGNTIYF. The CDR3 nucleotides read TGTGCCTGGAGTGTACAGGGTAGGAGTACTGGAAACACCATATATTTT.

The CDR3 reads CAWTSAGAGTEAFF. CDR3 coding DNA: TGTGCCTGGACATCGGCGGGGGCGGGCACTGAAGCTTTCTTT. The chain employs TRBV30 and TRBJ1-1; D possibly corresponds to TRBD1 (6 bases). V lost 4 bases and J lost 4, with 16 bases in between. CDR3 length equals 14 residues. The germline CDR1 and CDR2 sequences are GTSNPN and SVGIG (reference sequence).

This chain joins TRBV24-1 and TRBJ2-3; D is possibly TRBD1 (5 bases). Germline V gene data show CDR1 as KGHDR and CDR2 as SFDVKD. The length of the CDR3 is 14 residues. The V and J ends lost 6 bases and 2 bases respectively, with 11 bases between them. CDR3 bases: TGTGCCACCAGTCAGGCAGGGTCCACAGATACGCAGTATTTT. This codes for CATSQAGSTDTQYF.

This sequence joins TRBV14 and TRBJ2-1; the D gene is possibly TRBD2 (6 bases). With 4 bases removed from V and 9 bases from J, the gap between germline ends came to 22 bases. Germline loops: CDR1 SGHDN, CDR2 FVKESK. The CDR3 covers 16 residues. The CDR3 nucleotides are TGTGCCAGCAGCCCGCAATGGGTCGGGAGAACCATTGAGCAGTTCTTC. It is translated as CASSPQWVGRTIEQFF.

The chain's CDR3 is CASSIEAGGPRGEQFF. CDR3 nucleotides: TGTGCCAGCAGCATCGAAGCGGGAGGGCCCCGAGGTGAGCAGTTCTTC. V gene TRBV11-2 combines with J gene TRBJ2-1; 10 nucleotides line up with TRBD2. The CDR3 totals 16 residues. Germline assignment: CDR1 SGHAT and CDR2 FQNNGV. J lost 9 bases, V lost 5 bases, and 13 bases had no gene match.

This rearrangement joins TRBV19 to TRBJ2-2; TRBD1 aligns across 9 bases. Trimming at V came to 7 bases and at J to 7 bases, leaving 10 bases not matched to a gene. The germline V gene has CDR1 LNHDA and CDR2 SQIVND (reference sequence). This CDR3 has 15 amino acids. CDR3 loop: CASKMGQGLVGELFF. In DNA, the CDR3 is TGTGCCAGTAAGATGGGACAGGGCTTGGTCGGGGAGCTGTTTTTT.

The chain employs TRBV7-7 and TRBJ2-7, with D possibly matching TRBD1 (6 bases). This CDR3 has 15 amino acids. The germline V gene encodes CDR1 SSHAT and CDR2 FNYEAQ (reference sequence). DNA of the CDR3: TGTGCTAGCAGCCGCCACAGGGTTGGGGCCTACGAGCAGTACGTC. It yields the protein CASSRHRVGAYEQYV.

This chain connects TRBV7-9 to TRBJ2-1; the match to TRBD2 covers 15 bases. Germline V gene lookup returns CDR1 SEHNR and CDR2 FQNEAQ (reference sequence). After removal of 2 bases from V and 4 bases from J, the junction contained 6 bases not matched to a gene. The CDR3 has 18 amino acids. The CDR3 sequence: CASSLRTSGRVRYNEQFF. CDR3 nucleotides: TGTGCCAGCAGCTTACGGACTAGCGGGAGGGTTAGGTACAATGAGCAGTTCTTC. The full variable domain, in which reference TRBV7-9 and TRBJ2-1 provide the parts outside the CDR3, is DTGVSQNPRHKITKRGQNVTFRCDPISEHNRLYWYRQTLGQGPEFLTYFQNEAQLEKSRLLSDRFSAERPKGSFSTLEIQRTEQGDSAMYLCASSLRTSGRVRYNEQFFGPGTRLTVL.

The V and J genes are TRBV28 and TRBJ2-3; the D gene is possibly TRBD2 (7 bases). V gave up 7 bases and J gave up 3 bases, with 17 bases separating them. The CDR3 runs 15 residues. Per the germline V gene, CDR1 is MDHEN and CDR2 is SYDVKM. Written as DNA, the CDR3 is TGTGCCAGCACGGAAGGGGGGGCGGGTACAGATACGCAGTATTTT. Translating gives CASTEGGAGTDTQYF.